This T cell receptor (beta chain) was sequenced for a study of shared clonotypes between healthy human individuals. Method: immunoSEQ multiplex PCR; TCRdb's copy keeps in-frame clones and lacks some. The table shows about 600,000 clones, with 95% to 98% occurring only once. Note on this clone: The antigen is not known.

Study-wide results and caveats: Specimens sampled were limited to blood, with tissue repertoires likely differing. Clonotypes which were not shared had lower generation probabilities than clonotypes that all four donors shared.

The CDR3 totals 12 residues. The V gene's germline CDR1 is SNHLY and CDR2 FYNNEI. The specimen sequenced was naive CD4+ T cells sorted from blood. Described subset: CD45RA+ positively selected. The rearrangement joins TRBV2 to TRBJ2-5; possible D gene TRBD1, 5 bases. The J call may be wrong; the DNA end is better matched by TRBJ2-7. The TCR originated in a woman younger than 45 in good health. The CDR3 spells CASSRSGNEQYF. Written as DNA, the CDR3 is TGTGCCAGCAGTAGATCAGGGAACGAGCAGTACTTC.